This T cell receptor beta chain was found in a study of cytotoxic CD8 clonotypes in ibrutinib-treated CLL. Study-level background: Responses: roughly 25 partial, 2 complete; after median roughly 68 months, around 15 stayed remitted, roughly 12 progressed. Study results and limitations: At ibrutinib response, clonality increased, and at progression it declined back toward baseline. Public clonotypes (which were uncommon) either contracted or remained stable on treatment.

This CDR3 is 16 amino acids long. Germline V gene data show CDR1 as SGHRS and CDR2 as YFSETQ. With 2 bases clipped from V and 3 bases from J, the junction kept 4 bases outside the gene matches. TCRdb's copy holds only in-frame clones and misses some; the assay was immunoSEQ multiplex PCR. The sample includes about 68,000 clones, 80% seen only once; the top ten take around 7.7%. Comments on this clone: Its antigen is unknown.

The sample here was PBMCs, taken at disease progression, from a patient treated with ibrutinib. This receptor was obtained from a human donor with chronic lymphocytic leukemia. The genes are TRBV5-1 and TRBJ2-1, with 11 positions matching TRBD2. CDR3 bases: TGCGCCAGCAGCTTACCGGGACTAGCGGTCTACAATGAGCAGTTCTTC. Translated, it gives CASSLPGLAVYNEQFF.